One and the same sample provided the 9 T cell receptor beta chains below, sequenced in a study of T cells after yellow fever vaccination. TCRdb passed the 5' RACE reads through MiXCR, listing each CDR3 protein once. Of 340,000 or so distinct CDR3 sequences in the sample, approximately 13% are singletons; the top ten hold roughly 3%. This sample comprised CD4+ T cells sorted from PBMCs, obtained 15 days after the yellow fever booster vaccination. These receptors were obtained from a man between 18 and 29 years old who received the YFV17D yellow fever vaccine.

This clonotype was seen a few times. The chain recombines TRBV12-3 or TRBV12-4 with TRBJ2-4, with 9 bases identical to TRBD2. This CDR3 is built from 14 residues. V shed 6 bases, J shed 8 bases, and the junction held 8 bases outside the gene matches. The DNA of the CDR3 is TGTGCCAGCAGCCCGCGGGGGGGCTTTTACATTCAGTACTTC. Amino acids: CASSPRGGFYIQYF.

In DNA, the CDR3 is TGCGCCAGCAGCTTGGCTTTGGGGGACACTGAAGCTTTCTTT. Residues: CASSLALGDTEAFF. The V gene is TRBV5-1, the J gene TRBJ1-1; D perhaps matches TRBD1 (5 bases). The CDR3 runs to 14 residues. Germline values: CDR1 SGHRS, CDR2 YFSETQ. V was trimmed by 0 bases and J by 3 bases, leaving 9 bases between them.

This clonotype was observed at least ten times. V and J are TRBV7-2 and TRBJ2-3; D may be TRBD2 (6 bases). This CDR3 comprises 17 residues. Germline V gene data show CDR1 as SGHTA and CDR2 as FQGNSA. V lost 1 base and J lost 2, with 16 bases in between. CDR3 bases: TGTGCCAGCAGCTTAGTAAAAGCGGGCGACCTCACAGATACGCAGTATTTT. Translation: CASSLVKAGDLTDTQYF.

In DNA, the CDR3 is TGTGCCAGCTCACCATTGGGTTCGGAGGCCAATCAGCCCCAGCATTTT. Its translation is CASSPLGSEANQPQHF. The chain has TRBV18 and TRBJ1-5; no reliable D call. Germline V gene data show CDR1 as KGHSH and CDR2 as LQKENI. The CDR3 totals 16 residues. Trimming cost V 2 bases and J 3 bases, with 14 bases left between them.

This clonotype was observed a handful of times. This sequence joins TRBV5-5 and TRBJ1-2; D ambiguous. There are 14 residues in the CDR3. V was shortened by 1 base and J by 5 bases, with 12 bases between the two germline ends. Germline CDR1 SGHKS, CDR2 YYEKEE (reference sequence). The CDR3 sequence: CASSLTGVGYGYTF. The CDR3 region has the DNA TGTGCCAGCAGCTTGACTGGTGTCGGGTATGGCTACACCTTC.

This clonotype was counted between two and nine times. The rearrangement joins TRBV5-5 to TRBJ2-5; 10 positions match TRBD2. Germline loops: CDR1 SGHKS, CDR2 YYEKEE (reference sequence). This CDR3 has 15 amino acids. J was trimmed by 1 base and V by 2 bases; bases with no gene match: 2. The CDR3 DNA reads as TGTGCCAGCAGCTTTGCTAGCGGGGGCCAAGAGACCCAGTACTTC. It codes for CASSFASGGQETQYF.

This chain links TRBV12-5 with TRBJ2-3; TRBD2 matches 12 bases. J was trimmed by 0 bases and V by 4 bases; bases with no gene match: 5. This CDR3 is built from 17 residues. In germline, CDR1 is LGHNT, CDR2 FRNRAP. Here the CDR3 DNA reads TGTGCTAGTGGTTCCCGACTAGCGGGGGCTAGCACAGATACGCAGTATTTT. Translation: CASGSRLAGASTDTQYF.

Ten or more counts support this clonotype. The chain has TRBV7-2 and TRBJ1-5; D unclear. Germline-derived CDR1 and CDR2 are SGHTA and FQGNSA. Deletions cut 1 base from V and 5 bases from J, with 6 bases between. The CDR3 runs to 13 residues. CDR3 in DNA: TGTGCCAGCAGCTTAGGGATGGATCAGCCCCAGCATTTT. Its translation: CASSLGMDQPQHF.

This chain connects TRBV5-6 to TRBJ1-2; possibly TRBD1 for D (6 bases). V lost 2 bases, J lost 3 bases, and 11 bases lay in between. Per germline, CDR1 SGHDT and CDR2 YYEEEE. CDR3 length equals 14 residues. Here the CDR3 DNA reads TGTGCCAGCAGCTTCCGGGCAGGGGACTATGGCTACACCTTC. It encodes CASSFRAGDYGYTF. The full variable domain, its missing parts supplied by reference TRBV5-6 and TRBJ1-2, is DAGVTQSPTHLIKTRGQQVTLRCSPKSGHDTVSWYQQALGQGPQFIFQYYEEEERQRGNFPDRFSGHQFPNYSSELNVNALLLGDSALYLCASSFRAGDYGYTFGSGTRLTVV.